A selection of T cell receptor beta chains follows, all from one sample in a study of blood T cell repertoires in COVID-19. The table came from immunoSEQ multiplex PCR; TCRdb's copy has only in-frame clones and leaves some out. The sample lists roughly 55,000 clones; more than 75% were seen once. Material for sequencing was peripheral blood. All receptors come from a man in his fifties with active COVID-19. Each CDR3 is given without its conserved first and last residue. Each record gives: J gene, clone size, V gene, CDR3 protein. Clone size, where shown, is once, few, many, or a class for clones that have expanded.

j_gene: TRBJ2-5
abundance: once
v_gene: TRBV7-6
CDR3aa: ASSHGLAGNQETQY

j_gene: TRBJ2-7
abundance: -
v_gene: TRBV15
CDR3aa: ATSSAAGADYEQY

j_gene: TRBJ1-5
abundance: -
v_gene: TRBV10-3
CDR3aa: AISESSGFQPQH

j_gene: TRBJ1-3
abundance: -
v_gene: TRBV5-1
CDR3aa: ASSLGTGDSGNTIY

j_gene: TRBJ2-2
abundance: -
v_gene: TRBV4-1
CDR3aa: ASSPTPHSNTGELF

j_gene: TRBJ2-2
abundance: -
v_gene: TRBV4-1
CDR3aa: ASSQAQEGNTGELF

j_gene: TRBJ2-1
abundance: -
v_gene: TRBV5-4
CDR3aa: ASSLGGLAGGPSYNEQF

j_gene: TRBJ2-1
abundance: -
v_gene: TRBV27
CDR3aa: ASSFLAGALKPTYNEQF

j_gene: TRBJ2-2
abundance: -
v_gene: TRBV1
CDR3aa: TSSQGLAGARGRELF

j_gene: TRBJ2-7
abundance: -
v_gene: TRBV6-6
CDR3aa: ASSYQGESYEQY

j_gene: TRBJ2-7
abundance: -
v_gene: TRBV12-3/TRBV12-4
CDR3aa: ASSPTGNYEQY

j_gene: TRBJ2-3
abundance: once
v_gene: TRBV7-2
CDR3aa: ASSPQGSSTDTQY

j_gene: TRBJ1-4
abundance: -
v_gene: TRBV19
CDR3aa: ASSPSPTGVFEKLF

j_gene: TRBJ2-2
abundance: -
v_gene: TRBV13
CDR3aa: ASSLGLRVTGELF

j_gene: TRBJ1-2
abundance: -
v_gene: TRBV19
CDR3aa: ASEQGWGYT

j_gene: TRBJ1-5
abundance: once
v_gene: TRBV10-3
CDR3aa: AISDYKTGPNQPQH

j_gene: TRBJ1-1
abundance: -
v_gene: TRBV6-6
CDR3aa: ASSFTGTVREAF

j_gene: TRBJ2-2
abundance: -
v_gene: TRBV13
CDR3aa: ASSLGSTGELF

j_gene: TRBJ2-7
abundance: -
v_gene: TRBV4-2
CDR3aa: ASSQDSNPRGSYEQY

j_gene: TRBJ2-7
abundance: -
v_gene: TRBV5-4
CDR3aa: ASSLRGTPYEQY

j_gene: TRBJ1-6
abundance: -
v_gene: TRBV28
CDR3aa: ASTRDSNSPLH

j_gene: TRBJ1-2
abundance: -
v_gene: TRBV3-1/TRBV3-2
CDR3aa: ASSLLDRGDYGYT

j_gene: TRBJ2-5
abundance: once
v_gene: TRBV18
CDR3aa: ASSPGAQETQY

j_gene: TRBJ1-1
abundance: -
v_gene: TRBV5-4
CDR3aa: ASSLGLFMNTEAF

j_gene: TRBJ2-2
abundance: -
v_gene: TRBV30
CDR3aa: AWLRQGKTGELF

j_gene: TRBJ2-1
abundance: -
v_gene: TRBV12-3/TRBV12-4
CDR3aa: ASSFGGYNEQF

j_gene: TRBJ2-3
abundance: -
v_gene: TRBV19
CDR3aa: ASKYGGGLAEPSANTQY

j_gene: TRBJ1-1
abundance: once
v_gene: TRBV6-5
CDR3aa: ASGPLLNTEAF

j_gene: TRBJ1-2
abundance: few
v_gene: TRBV6-5
CDR3aa: ASSYVWGSTNYGYT

j_gene: TRBJ2-3
abundance: -
v_gene: TRBV2
CDR3aa: ASGGLLSTDTQY

j_gene: TRBJ2-3
abundance: -
v_gene: TRBV9
CDR3aa: ASSGSNRWDTQY

j_gene: TRBJ1-1
abundance: -
v_gene: TRBV5-6
CDR3aa: ASSGQANTEAF

j_gene: TRBJ1-5
abundance: -
v_gene: TRBV7-8
CDR3aa: ASSVTGNQPQH

j_gene: TRBJ2-3
abundance: few
v_gene: TRBV30
CDR3aa: AWEIGGLDTDTQY

j_gene: TRBJ2-5
abundance: -
v_gene: TRBV3-1/TRBV3-2
CDR3aa: ASSPGGAGLWETQY

j_gene: TRBJ2-3
abundance: once
v_gene: TRBV6-2/TRBV6-3
CDR3aa: ASSTQLGIHTDTQY

j_gene: TRBJ2-3
abundance: -
v_gene: TRBV7-2
CDR3aa: ASSLYLASGQSTDTQY

j_gene: TRBJ2-1
abundance: -
v_gene: TRBV27
CDR3aa: ASTKGGGRSNEQF

j_gene: TRBJ2-7
abundance: -
v_gene: TRBV9
CDR3aa: ASSVASGRTYEQY

j_gene: TRBJ2-1
abundance: once
v_gene: TRBV6-6
CDR3aa: ASSTTSGGVGNEQF

j_gene: TRBJ2-7
abundance: -
v_gene: TRBV9
CDR3aa: ASSPGDRTTHEQY

j_gene: TRBJ2-2
abundance: -
v_gene: TRBV27
CDR3aa: ASSRLAGGSTGELF

j_gene: TRBJ1-1
abundance: -
v_gene: TRBV29-1
CDR3aa: SVDRGGNTEAF

j_gene: TRBJ1-4
abundance: -
v_gene: TRBV7-8
CDR3aa: ASSRKDRGDEKLF

j_gene: TRBJ2-7
abundance: -
v_gene: TRBV10-3
CDR3aa: AIRLGQGTVEQY

j_gene: TRBJ2-1
abundance: -
v_gene: TRBV11-3
CDR3aa: ASSALTSGVQF

j_gene: TRBJ2-7
abundance: -
v_gene: TRBV15
CDR3aa: ATSMQSSRAEQY

j_gene: TRBJ2-5
abundance: once
v_gene: TRBV3-1/TRBV3-2
CDR3aa: ASREPLGGAKTQY

j_gene: TRBJ2-1
abundance: -
v_gene: TRBV10-3
CDR3aa: AISESAGSSYNEQF

j_gene: TRBJ2-2
abundance: -
v_gene: TRBV20-1
CDR3aa: SASSEGTGELF

j_gene: TRBJ2-1
abundance: -
v_gene: TRBV10-1
CDR3aa: ASREDFGEQF

j_gene: TRBJ2-2
abundance: -
v_gene: TRBV2
CDR3aa: ASSEGLAGDTGELF

j_gene: TRBJ1-6
abundance: -
v_gene: TRBV27
CDR3aa: ASSLNRPDNSPLH

j_gene: TRBJ2-7
abundance: -
v_gene: TRBV15
CDR3aa: ATGASGGIYEQY

j_gene: TRBJ1-2
abundance: -
v_gene: TRBV27
CDR3aa: ASSFFPARDRGHHGYT

j_gene: TRBJ1-2
abundance: once
v_gene: TRBV10-1
CDR3aa: ASSGAGTAVGGYT

j_gene: TRBJ2-5
abundance: -
v_gene: TRBV19
CDR3aa: ASSYRVGVTQY

j_gene: TRBJ2-1
abundance: once
v_gene: TRBV6-6
CDR3aa: ASSFGTGLYNEQF

j_gene: TRBJ1-1
abundance: -
v_gene: TRBV5-1
CDR3aa: ASSLQGQNTEAF

j_gene: TRBJ2-7
abundance: -
v_gene: TRBV2
CDR3aa: ASKLTGERY